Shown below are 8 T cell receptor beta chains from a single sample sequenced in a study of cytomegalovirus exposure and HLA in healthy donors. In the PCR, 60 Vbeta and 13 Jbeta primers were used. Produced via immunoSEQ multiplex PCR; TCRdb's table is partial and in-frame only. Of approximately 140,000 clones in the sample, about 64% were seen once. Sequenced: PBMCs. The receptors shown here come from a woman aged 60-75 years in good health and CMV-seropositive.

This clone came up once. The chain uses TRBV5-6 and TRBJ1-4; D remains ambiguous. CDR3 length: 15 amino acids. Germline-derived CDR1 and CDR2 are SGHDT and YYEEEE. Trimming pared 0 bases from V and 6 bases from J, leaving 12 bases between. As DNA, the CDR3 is TGTGCCAGCAGCTTGGGGTTAGGGAGTGATGAAAAACTGTTTTTT. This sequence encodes CASSLGLGSDEKLFF.

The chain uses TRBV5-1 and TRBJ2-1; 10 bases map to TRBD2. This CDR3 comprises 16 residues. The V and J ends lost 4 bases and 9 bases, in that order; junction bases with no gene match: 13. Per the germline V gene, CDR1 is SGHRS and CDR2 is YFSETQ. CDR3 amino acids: CASSQLAGNPGGEQFF. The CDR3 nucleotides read TGCGCCAGCAGCCAACTAGCGGGAAATCCCGGTGGTGAGCAGTTCTTC.

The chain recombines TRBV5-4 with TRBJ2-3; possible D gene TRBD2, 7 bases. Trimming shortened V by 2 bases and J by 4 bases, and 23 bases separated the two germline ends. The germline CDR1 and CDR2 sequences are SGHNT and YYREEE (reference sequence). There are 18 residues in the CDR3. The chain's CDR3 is CASSFGQGFGLGPDTQYF. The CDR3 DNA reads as TGTGCCAGCAGCTTCGGTCAGGGGTTCGGACTAGGCCCAGATACGCAGTATTTT.

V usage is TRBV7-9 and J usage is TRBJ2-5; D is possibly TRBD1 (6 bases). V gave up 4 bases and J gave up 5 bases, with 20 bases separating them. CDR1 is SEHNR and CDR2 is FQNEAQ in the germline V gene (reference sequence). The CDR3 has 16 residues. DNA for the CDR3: TGTGCCAGCAGCTCCGGCCGGGACACCTGGATGGAGACCCAGTACTTC. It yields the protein CASSSGRDTWMETQYF.

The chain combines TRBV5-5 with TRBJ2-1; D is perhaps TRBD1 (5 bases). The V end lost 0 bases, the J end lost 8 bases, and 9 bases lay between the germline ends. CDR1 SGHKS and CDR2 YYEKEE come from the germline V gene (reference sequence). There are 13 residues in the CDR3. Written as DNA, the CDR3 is TGTGCCAGCAGCTTGGGGGGCCTGGATGAGCAGTTCTTC. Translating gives CASSLGGLDEQFF.

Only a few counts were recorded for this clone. Here the CDR3 DNA reads TGTGCCAGCAGCGGTCTGAGTAGCGATGAGCAGTTCTTC. Translated, it gives CASSGLSSDEQFF. J is TRBJ2-1 and V is TRBV9, with a tentative D call TRBD2 (5 bases). CDR1 is SGDLS, CDR2 YYNGEE, per germline. The CDR3 spans 13 residues. The ends were cut back, 3 bases at V and 8 bases at J, with 12 bases in the middle.

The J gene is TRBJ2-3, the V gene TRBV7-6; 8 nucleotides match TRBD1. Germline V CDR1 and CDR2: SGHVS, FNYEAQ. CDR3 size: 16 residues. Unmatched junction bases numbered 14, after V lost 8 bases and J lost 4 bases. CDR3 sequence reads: CASGELVTGESDTQYF. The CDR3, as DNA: TGTGCCAGCGGCGAGTTGGTGACAGGGGAGTCAGATACGCAGTATTTT.

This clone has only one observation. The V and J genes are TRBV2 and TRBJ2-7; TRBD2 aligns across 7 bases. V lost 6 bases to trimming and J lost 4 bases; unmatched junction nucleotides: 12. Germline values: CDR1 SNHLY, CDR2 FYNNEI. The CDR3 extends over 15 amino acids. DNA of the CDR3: TGTGCCAGCAGACGTTCTGGCGGGAGTGAGTACGAGCAGTACTTC. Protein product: CASRRSGGSEYEQYF.